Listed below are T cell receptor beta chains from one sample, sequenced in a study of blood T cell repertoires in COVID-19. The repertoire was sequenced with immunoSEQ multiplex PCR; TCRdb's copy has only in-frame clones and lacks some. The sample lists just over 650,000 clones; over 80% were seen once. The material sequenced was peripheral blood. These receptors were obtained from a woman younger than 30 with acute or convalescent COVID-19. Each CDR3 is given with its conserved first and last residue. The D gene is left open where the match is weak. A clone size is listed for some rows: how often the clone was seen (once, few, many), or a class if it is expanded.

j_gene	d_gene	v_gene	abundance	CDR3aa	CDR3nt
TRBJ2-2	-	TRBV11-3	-	CASSPRVSSNTGELFF	TGTGCCAGCAGCCCCAGGGTATCCTCGAACACCGGGGAGCTGTTTTTT
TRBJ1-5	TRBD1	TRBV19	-	CASRRQGNQPQHF	TGTGCCAGTAGACGACAGGGGAATCAGCCCCAGCATTTT
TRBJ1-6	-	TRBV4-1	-	CASSHRLTVPPLHF	TGCGCCAGCAGCCACAGATTAACAGTTCCACCCCTCCACTTT
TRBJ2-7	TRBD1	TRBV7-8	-	CASSFRDRGREQYF	TGTGCCAGCAGCTTTCGGGACAGGGGGCGTGAGCAGTACTTC
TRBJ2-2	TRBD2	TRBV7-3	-	CASSGGTSGETGELFF	TGTGCCAGCAGCGGTGGGACTAGCGGGGAAACCGGGGAGCTGTTTTTT
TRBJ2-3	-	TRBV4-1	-	CASSRGGARDTQYF	TGCGCCAGCAGTCGTGGGGGGGCAAGAGATACGCAGTATTTT
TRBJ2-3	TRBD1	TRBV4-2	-	CASSQEPLQGGTDTQYF	TGTGCCAGCAGCCAAGAACCTCTCCAGGGGGGCACAGATACGCAGTATTTT
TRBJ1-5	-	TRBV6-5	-	CASSRIGVVNQPQHF	TGTGCCAGCAGTAGAATAGGGGTGGTGAATCAGCCCCAGCATTTT
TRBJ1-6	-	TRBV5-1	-	CASSPDRGPSPLHF	TGCGCCAGCAGCCCAGACAGAGGACCTTCACCCCTCCACTTT
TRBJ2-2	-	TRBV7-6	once	CASSLKPNPTGELFF	TGTGCCAGCAGCTTAAAGCCAAACCCAACCGGGGAGCTGTTTTTT
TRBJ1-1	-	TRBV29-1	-	CSVGGRNTEAFF	TGCAGCGTTGGCGGGAGGAACACTGAAGCTTTCTTT
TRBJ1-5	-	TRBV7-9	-	CASSLGAGWIQPQHF	TGTGCCAGCAGCTTAGGGGCAGGGTGGATTCAGCCCCAGCATTTT
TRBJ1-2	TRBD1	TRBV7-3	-	CASSLTAGTGAYGYTF	TGTGCCAGCAGCTTAACGGCCGGGACAGGAGCCTATGGCTACACCTTC
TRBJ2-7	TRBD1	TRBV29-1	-	CSVEGDRGAEQYF	TGCAGCGTTGAAGGAGACAGGGGGGCCGAGCAGTACTTC
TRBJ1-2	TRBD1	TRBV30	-	CAWSPNIWDRADGYTF	TGTGCCTGGAGTCCCAATATATGGGACAGGGCGGATGGCTACACCTTC
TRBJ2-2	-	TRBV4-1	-	CASRPRTANTGELFF	TGCGCCAGCAGACCAAGGACAGCCAATACCGGGGAGCTGTTTTTT
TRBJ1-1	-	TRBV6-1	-	CASSEATGRNTEAFF	TGTGCCAGCAGTGAAGCAACAGGGAGGAACACTGAAGCTTTCTTT
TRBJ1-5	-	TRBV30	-	CAWSGQVNQPQHF	TGTGCCTGGTCAGGGCAAGTCAATCAGCCCCAGCATTTT
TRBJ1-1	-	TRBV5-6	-	CASSGSGRGETEAFF	TGTGCCAGCAGCGGCTCGGGCCGCGGGGAAACTGAAGCTTTCTTT
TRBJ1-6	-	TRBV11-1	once	CASSLVDSNSPLHF	TGTGCCAGCAGCTTAGTTGACAGTAATTCACCCCTCCACTTT
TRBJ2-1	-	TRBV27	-	CASSLRGKGQFF	TGTGCCAGCAGTTTACGGGGGAAGGGGCAGTTCTTC
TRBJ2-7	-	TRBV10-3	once	CAISLSGSSSYEQYF	TGTGCCATCAGTTTAAGCGGGTCCAGCTCCTACGAGCAGTACTTC
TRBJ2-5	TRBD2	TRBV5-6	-	CASSFDLGGSRKTQYF	TGTGCCAGCAGCTTTGATCTCGGGGGGTCTAGAAAGACCCAGTACTTC
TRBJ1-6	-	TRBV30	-	CAWSVGGRNSPLHF	TGTGCCTGGAGTGTGGGAGGGAGAAATTCACCCCTCCACTTT
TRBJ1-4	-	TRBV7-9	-	CASSLRSGTPGGGEKLFF	TGTGCCAGCAGCTTAAGGTCCGGCACGCCCGGCGGTGGTGAAAAACTGTTTTTT
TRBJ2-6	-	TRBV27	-	CASSSWAGTNVLTF	TGTGCCAGCAGTTCGTGGGCTGGTACCAACGTCCTGACTTTC
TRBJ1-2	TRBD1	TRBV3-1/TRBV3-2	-	CASSFSVPGQVYGYTF	TGTGCCAGCAGCTTCTCTGTCCCGGGACAGGTCTATGGCTACACCTTC
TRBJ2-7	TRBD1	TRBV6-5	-	CASNQQGFEQYF	TGTGCCAGCAACCAACAGGGGTTCGAGCAGTACTTC
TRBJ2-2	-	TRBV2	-	CASRLNTGELFF	TGTGCCAGCAGATTAAACACCGGGGAGCTGTTTTTT
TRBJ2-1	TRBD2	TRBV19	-	CASSSKRGGGNEQFF	TGTGCCAGTAGTAGTAAGCGGGGGGGCGGGAATGAGCAGTTCTTC
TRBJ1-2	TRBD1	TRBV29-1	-	CSVQKGQPGGYTF	TGCAGCGTGCAGAAGGGACAGCCGGGGGGCTACACCTTC
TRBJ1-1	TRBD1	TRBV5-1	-	CASSSEQGRNTEAFF	TGCGCCAGCAGCTCCGAACAGGGGAGGAACACTGAAGCTTTCTTT
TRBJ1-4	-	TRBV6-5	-	CASRLQGANEKLFF	TGTGCCAGCAGATTACAGGGTGCTAATGAAAAACTGTTTTTT
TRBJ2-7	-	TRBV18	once	CASSGRVGYEQYF	TGTGCCAGCTCAGGCAGGGTAGGCTACGAGCAGTACTTC
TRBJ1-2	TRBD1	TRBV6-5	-	CASSRQGGGYTF	TGTGCCAGCAGTAGACAGGGAGGTGGCTACACCTTC
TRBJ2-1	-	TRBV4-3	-	CASSLSVETYNEQFF	TGCGCCAGCAGCCTGAGCGTGGAAACCTACAATGAGCAGTTCTTC
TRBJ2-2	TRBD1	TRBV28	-	CASSIQDRGNTGELFF	TGTGCCAGCAGTATTCAGGACAGGGGTAACACCGGGGAGCTGTTTTTT
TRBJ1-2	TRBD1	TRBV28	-	CASSFRDRGTYGYTF	TGTGCCAGCAGTTTTAGGGACAGGGGTACCTATGGCTACACCTTC
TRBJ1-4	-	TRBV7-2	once	CASSPNAALANEKLFF	TGTGCCAGCAGCCCCAATGCGGCCCTTGCTAATGAAAAACTGTTTTTT
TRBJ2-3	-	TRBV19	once	CASGGRDTDTQYF	TGTGCCAGCGGGGGGCGCGACACAGATACGCAGTATTTT
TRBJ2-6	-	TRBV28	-	CASSSPVSGANVLTF	TGTGCCAGCAGTTCACCAGTCTCTGGGGCCAACGTCCTGACTTTC
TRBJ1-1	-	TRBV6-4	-	CASSDSEENTEAFF	TGTGCCAGCAGTGACTCGGAGGAGAACACTGAAGCTTTCTTT
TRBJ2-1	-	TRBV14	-	CASSQASHRTGLSYNEQFF	TGTGCCAGCAGCCAAGCCTCCCACCGTACAGGGCTGTCCTACAATGAGCAGTTCTTC